A single sample is the source of the 23 T cell receptor beta chains below, sequenced in a study of blood T cell repertoires in COVID-19. Measured with immunoSEQ multiplex PCR; TCRdb has only the in-frame clones, and not every one. The sample holds roughly 340,000 clones, about 90% seen once. Sequenced input: PBMCs or T cells enriched from blood (not recorded which). These receptors originate from a man aged 40-49 years in a cohort exposed to, infected with or recovered from COVID-19 (not recorded which).

The chain carries TRBV5-8 and TRBJ2-7; 14 positions agree with TRBD2. Germline values: CDR1 SGHTS, CDR2 YDEGEE. CDR3 length: 16 residues. With V trimmed by 4 bases and J by 4 bases, 7 bases remained unmatched. Here the CDR3 reads CASSVGLAGAFYEQYF. Written as DNA, the CDR3 is TGTGCCAGCAGCGTGGGACTAGCGGGAGCTTTTTACGAGCAGTACTTC.

The count of this clone is one. V gene TRBV7-2 combines with J gene TRBJ2-4; tentatively, D is TRBD2 (6 bases). The CDR3 consists of 15 residues. Trimming cost V 3 bases and J 1 base, with 10 bases left between them. CDR1 and CDR2 from the germline V gene are SGHTA and FQGNSA. CDR3 amino acids: CASSFPGVAKNIQYF. DNA for the CDR3: TGTGCCAGCAGCTTCCCGGGAGTGGCCAAAAACATTCAGTACTTC.

The V and J genes are TRBV18 and TRBJ1-1; D unclear. The germline gives CDR1 KGHSH, CDR2 LQKENI. V lost 2 bases, J lost 6 bases, and 13 bases lay in between. The CDR3 consists of 14 residues. In DNA form, the CDR3 reads TGTGCCAGCTCACCAATCGAGGGCACGGCTGAAGCTTTCTTT. It specifies CASSPIEGTAEAFF. Variable domain in full (rest from reference TRBV18 and TRBJ1-1): NAGVMQNPRHLVRRRGQEARLRCSPMKGHSHVYWYRQLPEEGLKFMVYLQKENIIDESGMPKERFSAEFPKEGPSILRIQQVVRGDSAAYFCASSPIEGTAEAFFGQGTRLTVV.

This rearrangement joins TRBV7-9 to TRBJ1-1; D is ambiguous. Between the trimmed V and J ends, which lost 4 bases and 5 bases, there was a span of 14 bases. CDR3 length equals 14 residues. Looked up from germline, CDR1 is SEHNR and CDR2 is FQNEAQ (reference sequence). CDR3 sequence (DNA): TGTGCCAGCAGCTCCCTGGGCTTTGGTACTGAAGCTTTCTTT. Residues: CASSSLGFGTEAFF.

The chain recombines TRBV19 with TRBJ2-7, with TRBD2 matching 14 bases. Germline assignment: CDR1 LNHDA and CDR2 SQIVND (reference sequence). The CDR3 contains 17 residues. V gave up 4 bases and J gave up 2 bases; unmatched junction bases: 7. As DNA, the CDR3 is TGTGCCAGTAGTACACCGGGACTAGCGGGAGATGCCTACGAGCAGTACTTC. Amino acids: CASSTPGLAGDAYEQYF.

The chain has TRBV5-1 and TRBJ2-7; D is possibly TRBD1 (5 bases). V gave up 5 bases and J gave up 4 bases, with 13 bases separating them. This CDR3 spans 13 amino acids. Germline CDR1 and CDR2: SGHRS and YFSETQ. CDR3 sequence (DNA): TGCGCCAGCAGACCTGGACAAGGGTACGAGCAGTACTTC. This codes for CASRPGQGYEQYF. The whole variable domain, remainder taken from reference TRBV5-1 and TRBJ2-7, is KAGVTQTPRYLIKTRGQQVTLSCSPISGHRSVSWYQQTPGQGLQFLFEYFSETQRNKGNFPGRFSGRQFSNSRSEMNVSTLELGDSALYLCASRPGQGYEQYFGPGTRLTVT.

J is TRBJ1-5 and V is TRBV2; D is undetermined. Trimming cost V 2 bases and J 10 bases, with 21 bases left between them. The CDR3 is 16 residues long. The germline gives CDR1 SNHLY, CDR2 FYNNEI. DNA of the CDR3: TGTGCCAGCAGTGAATACGGCGCAGGCCTTAGTGGACCCCAGCATTTT. As protein: CASSEYGAGLSGPQHF.

The chain carries TRBV6-5 and TRBJ2-1; D is possibly TRBD1 (5 bases). CDR3 length: 14 residues. The V gene's germline CDR1 is MNHEY and CDR2 SVGAGI. V dropped 5 bases and J dropped 3 bases, with 11 bases sitting between them. The CDR3, as DNA: TGTGCCAGCAGTCCTCGGACAAGCTACAATGAGCAGTTCTTC. This encodes CASSPRTSYNEQFF.

The rearrangement joins TRBV27 to TRBJ1-2; unclear D gene. V lost 6 bases and J lost 3, with 11 bases in between. This CDR3 comprises 13 residues. Germline lookup yields CDR1 MNHEY and CDR2 SMNVEV (reference sequence). CDR3 protein: CASRPLGDYGYTF. Here the CDR3 DNA reads TGTGCCAGCAGGCCTCTGGGAGACTATGGCTACACCTTC.

The V gene is TRBV5-1, the J gene TRBJ2-5; 7 nucleotides agree with TRBD2. Unmatched junction bases numbered 7, after V lost 4 bases and J lost 1 base. The CDR3 contains 15 residues. Germline V gene sequence: CDR1 SGHRS, CDR2 YFSETQ. CDR3 sequence (DNA): TGCGCCAGCAGCCCGAGGCGGGGGAGCCAAGAGACCCAGTACTTC. Translating gives CASSPRRGSQETQYF.

The V and J genes are TRBV3-1 (or the pseudogene TRBV3-2) and TRBJ1-2; D possibly corresponds to TRBD1 (6 bases). CDR1 is LGHDT, CDR2 YNNKEL, per germline (reference sequence). The CDR3 extends over 15 amino acids. V was clipped by 4 bases and J by 4 bases, with 16 bases between them. In DNA, the CDR3 is TGTGCCAGCAGCCTCTTACAGGGTAAAGGCTATGGCTACACCTTC. Its translation is CASSLLQGKGYGYTF.

CDR3 loop: CASSGSSYNSPLHF. CDR3 in DNA: TGTGCCAGTAGTGGGAGCTCCTATAATTCACCCCTCCACTTT. This chain connects TRBV19 to TRBJ1-6; no clear D. Germline values: CDR1 LNHDA, CDR2 SQIVND (reference sequence). The CDR3 extends over 14 amino acids. Trimming left V 5 bases short and J 0 bases short, with 5 bases between.

J is TRBJ2-7 and V is TRBV7-2; TRBD2 matches 8 bases. CDR3 length: 14 amino acids. With 5 bases clipped from V and 2 bases from J, the junction kept 5 bases outside the gene matches. Per the germline V gene, CDR1 is SGHTA and CDR2 is FQGNSA. CDR3 sequence: CASSRTSRAYEQYF. The CDR3 DNA follows: TGTGCCAGCAGCCGGACTAGCAGGGCCTACGAGCAGTACTTC.

The chain employs TRBV10-3 and TRBJ2-1; no clear D. CDR1 and CDR2 from the germline V gene are ENHRY and SYGVKD. The CDR3 totals 16 residues. Between the trimmed V and J ends, which lost 4 bases and 5 bases, there was a span of 18 bases. CDR3 nucleotides: TGTGCCATCAGTGGATACGGCGGTCAGAGGAACAATGAGCAGTTCTTC. Translation gives CAISGYGGQRNNEQFF.

This chain connects TRBV2 to TRBJ2-1; 11 positions agree with TRBD2. CDR3 length equals 15 residues. Trimming at V came to 4 bases and at J to 7 bases, leaving 6 bases not matched to a gene. The V gene's germline CDR1 is SNHLY and CDR2 FYNNEI. The CDR3 loop reads CASSGLAGKLNEQFF. The DNA for the CDR3 is TGTGCCAGCAGTGGACTAGCGGGAAAATTGAATGAGCAGTTCTTC. Full variable domain (remainder filled in from reference TRBV2 and TRBJ2-1): EPEVTQTPSHQVTQMGQEVILRCVPISNHLYFYWYRQILGQKVEFLVSFYNNEISEKSEIFDDQFSVERPDGSNFTLKIRSTKLEDSAMYFCASSGLAGKLNEQFFGPGTRLTVL.

This clone was seen a single time. The V gene is TRBV6-5, the J gene TRBJ2-3, with D tentatively TRBD2 (6 bases). Between the trimmed V and J ends, which lost 8 bases and 1 base, there was a span of 13 bases. The CDR3 contains 14 residues. Looked up from germline, CDR1 is MNHEY and CDR2 is SVGAGI. The CDR3 DNA follows: TGTGCCAGCCGTATGGGGGGAGGCACAGATACGCAGTATTTT. The encoded protein is CASRMGGGTDTQYF.

This clone was seen a single time. V gene TRBV10-3 combines with J gene TRBJ2-7; TRBD2 matches 7 bases. Trimming took 4 bases from V and 6 from J; bases not matched to a gene: 9. CDR3 size: 14 residues. In germline, CDR1 is ENHRY, CDR2 SYGVKD. The chain's CDR3 is CAISGALGLGEQYF. The CDR3 DNA is TGTGCCATCAGTGGGGCCCTAGGACTAGGCGAGCAGTACTTC.

The CDR3 DNA reads as TGCGCCAGCAGCCCGACTAGTACCACCGGGGAGCTGTTTTTT. Translation gives CASSPTSTTGELFF. The gene calls are TRBV5-1 and TRBJ2-2; D is possibly TRBD2 (6 bases). CDR3 size: 14 residues. V gave up 4 bases and J gave up 4 bases, with 11 bases separating them. CDR1 is SGHRS and CDR2 is YFSETQ in the germline V gene. Complete variable domain (other parts from reference TRBV5-1 and TRBJ2-2): KAGVTQTPRYLIKTRGQQVTLSCSPISGHRSVSWYQQTPGQGLQFLFEYFSETQRNKGNFPGRFSGRQFSNSRSEMNVSTLELGDSALYLCASSPTSTTGELFFGEGSRLTVL.

This clone was seen a single time. This chain connects TRBV5-1 to TRBJ2-7, with 9 bases aligning to TRBD2. Germline V gives CDR1 SGHRS, CDR2 YFSETQ. CDR3 size: 15 residues. V lost 1 base, J lost 6 bases, and 8 bases stayed unmatched. CDR3 DNA sequence: TGCGCCAGCAGCTTGTCGCCTAGCGGGAAACCCGAGCAGTACTTC. This translates into CASSLSPSGKPEQYF.

The J gene is TRBJ2-7, the V gene TRBV28, with 11 nucleotides matching TRBD1. There are 15 residues in the CDR3. Looked up from germline, CDR1 is MDHEN and CDR2 is SYDVKM. The V and J ends lost 10 bases and 1 base, in that order; junction bases with no gene match: 9. CDR3 in DNA: TGTGCCACCTGCGGACAGGGGGCCGAATCCTACGAGCAGTACTTC. This encodes CATCGQGAESYEQYF.

This CDR3 is CATSHTGEWETQYF. The CDR3 DNA follows: TGTGCCACCAGCCACACAGGGGAGTGGGAGACCCAGTACTTC. V usage is TRBV15 and J usage is TRBJ2-5; TRBD1 matches at 7 bases. Per germline, CDR1 LNHNV and CDR2 YYDKDF (reference sequence). The CDR3 is 14 amino acids. V shed 5 bases and J 5 bases; nucleotides not matched to a gene: 8.

CDR3: CASRPTGPGNQPQHF. Written as DNA, the CDR3 is TGTGCCAGCCGCCCGACTGGCCCGGGCAATCAGCCCCAGCATTTT. V usage is TRBV27 and J usage is TRBJ1-5; D not certain. CDR3 length: 15 residues. Trimming took off 8 bases at V and 2 bases at J, with 16 bases between the two ends. CDR1 and CDR2 (germline): MNHEY, SMNVEV (reference sequence).

This CDR3 reads CASGNSIGVYEQYF. The CDR3 bases are TGCGCCAGCGGCAATTCAATAGGGGTTTACGAGCAGTACTTC. V is TRBV5-1 and J is TRBJ2-7; perhaps TRBD1 as D (5 bases). Germline V lookup: CDR1 SGHRS, CDR2 YFSETQ. This CDR3 contains 14 residues. Trimming left V 7 bases short and J 4 bases short, with 18 bases between.